This TCR beta chain was observed in a study of early T cells in non-severe SARS-CoV-2 infection. Background on the study: Bulk RNA from unsorted whole blood was sequenced; chains were unpaired.

The CDR3 covers 14 residues. In germline, CDR1 is LGHNA, CDR2 YSLEER. V shed 0 bases and J shed 4 bases, with 10 bases lying between them. This clonotype came up a few times. One entry per CDR3 protein results from TCRdb running MiXCR on the 5' RACE reads. The data hold roughly 51,000 distinct CDR3 sequences, with about 6.5% observed a single time. This sequence originates from an adult who was a healthcare worker with PCR-confirmed SARS-CoV-2 infection or an uninfected control (not recorded which). The chain combines TRBV4-3 with TRBJ2-7, with D tentatively TRBD1 (6 bases). This specimen was whole blood, taken at baseline. For the CDR3, the DNA is TGCGCCAGCAGCCAAGAAGGGGGTCGGTACGAGCAGTACTTC. It specifies CASSQEGGRYEQYF.